These T cell receptor beta chains were read from a single sample in a study of beta chain features in type 1 diabetes. Profiled with immunoSEQ multiplex PCR; TCRdb holds only in-frame clones, not every one. The table lists about 140,000 clones, less than 10% of them singletons. Sequenced: central memory CD4+ T cells from blood. The receptors were gathered from a woman between 35 and 50 years old in good health. The conserved cysteine and the conserved F or W are not part of the CDR3 here.

TRBJ1-2 | TRBV5-1 | ASATEQGAYGYT
TRBJ1-1 | TRBV11-2 | ASSLQRTGSTEAF
TRBJ2-3 | TRBV5-4 | ASSLKLASTDTQY
TRBJ1-5 | TRBV27 | ASSFLPTGESNQPQH
TRBJ2-7 | TRBV15 | ATSRDTGTGSYEQY
TRBJ2-2 | TRBV6-1 | ASNAMTGAGELF
TRBJ2-1 | TRBV7-6 | ASSLGRGANEQF
TRBJ2-5 | TRBV9 | ASSVQSTGRGETQY
TRBJ2-6 | TRBV19 | ASKPWDRASGANVLT
TRBJ1-1 | TRBV5-1 | ASSLGRVSDTEAF
TRBJ2-2 | TRBV6-1 | ASSEQGSTGELF
TRBJ1-1 | TRBV19 | ASGRYLYTEAF
TRBJ2-6 | TRBV6-5 | ASSYGTGAGANVLT
TRBJ2-1 | TRBV18 | ASSLHEAGGSHLNEQF
TRBJ2-7 | TRBV29-1 | SVENRGQMEQY
TRBJ2-5 | TRBV10-3 | AISGQGDQETQY
TRBJ2-6 | TRBV6-5 | ASSWGDSGANVLT
TRBJ1-6 | TRBV27 | ASSILQGGFYNSPLH
TRBJ2-5 | TRBV5-6 | ASSLELAGAYQETQY
TRBJ2-7 | TRBV7-9 | ASSLRGGIYEQY
TRBJ2-1 | TRBV10-1 | ASSDRGGFSYNEQF
TRBJ2-7 | TRBV5-1 | ASSLEGQGLGSDEQY
TRBJ1-6 | TRBV4-3 | ASSQSRRGDNSPLH
TRBJ2-5 | TRBV19 | AARDRGGETQY
TRBJ2-7 | TRBV29-1 | SFADRAAYEQY
TRBJ1-3 | TRBV7-8 | ASSRDRGPGNTIY
TRBJ1-2 | TRBV5-4 | ASSRDRATNYGYT
TRBJ2-1 | TRBV14 | ASSRTSGSYNEQF
TRBJ2-1 | TRBV5-1 | ASSKSSGGATNEQF
TRBJ2-7 | TRBV7-9 | ASGGTGLYEQY
TRBJ2-1 | TRBV2 | ASSYNNEQF
TRBJ1-1 | TRBV7-2 | ASSLAAGTDEAF
TRBJ1-1 | TRBV5-1 | ASSLQGPGWAEAF
TRBJ2-3 | TRBV18 | ASSPLAGGDTDTQY
TRBJ2-7 | TRBV18 | ASSPPSGGFYEQY
TRBJ2-5 | TRBV18 | ASSPASQGWQETQY
TRBJ1-1 | TRBV5-5 | ASNFVAAGNTEAF
TRBJ1-5 | TRBV6-6 | ASSLLQPNGNQPQH
TRBJ2-1 | TRBV7-9 | ASSLSRLAGGSYNEQF
TRBJ2-7 | TRBV19 | ASSTLDRPYEQY
TRBJ2-7 | TRBV7-9 | ASSKGDSPYEQY
TRBJ1-2 | TRBV7-9 | ASSLGGSQGANYGYT
TRBJ2-6 | TRBV6-5 | ASSPTAVGANVLT
TRBJ2-1 | TRBV28 | ASSLGGANSHEQF